The 4 T cell receptor beta chains given below trace back to one sample, sequenced in a study of response to subunit inactivated influenza vaccine. MiXCR was run by TCRdb on the RT-PCR reads, yielding one entry per CDR3 protein. This table has around 490,000 distinct CDR3 sequences, about 8% appearing once. Sequencing was performed on PBMCs from blood, taken approximately 25 months after vaccination. Source of these receptors: a man between 50 and 69 years old who received an inactivated influenza vaccine.

CDR3 bases: TGCAGTGCCCCCCGGTCCCAGGGGGCTAACGAGCAGTACTTC. This sequence encodes CSAPRSQGANEQYF. The genes are TRBV20-1 and TRBJ2-7; 8 nucleotides line up with TRBD1. The CDR3 consists of 14 residues. V lost 6 bases and J lost 5; bases outside the gene matches: 12. Germline CDR1 DFQATT, CDR2 SNEGSKA (reference sequence).

This clonotype was detected ten times or more. V and J are TRBV7-2 and TRBJ2-2, with D unclear. Per the germline V gene, CDR1 is SGHTA and CDR2 is FQGNSA. The CDR3 consists of 14 residues. The V end lost 1 base, the J end lost 3 bases, and 6 bases lay between the germline ends. The CDR3 coding sequence is TGTGCCAGCAGCTTAGTGACACACACCGGGGAGCTGTTTTTT. It codes for CASSLVTHTGELFF.

In DNA, the CDR3 is TGTGCCAGCAGGGGCGGACTTGATACGCAGTATTTT. Translating gives CASRGGLDTQYF. The chain links TRBV12-3 or TRBV12-4 to TRBJ2-3; D might be TRBD2 (5 bases). V lost 6 bases and J lost 6, with 10 bases in between. This CDR3 has 12 amino acids.

This chain links TRBV12-3 or TRBV12-4 with TRBJ1-5, with D possibly being TRBD1 (6 bases). V lost 7 bases, J lost 7 bases, and 11 bases lay in between. The CDR3 totals 12 residues. This CDR3 reads CASKGVWQPQHF. CDR3 in DNA: TGTGCCAGCAAGGGGGTTTGGCAGCCCCAGCATTTT.